Listed below are T cell receptor beta chains from one sample, sequenced in a study of blood T cells in healthy people across ages. TCRdb used MiXCR to reprocess the 5' RACE reads, holding one entry per CDR3 protein. The sample holds about a million distinct CDR3 sequences, roughly two fifths seen once. Source material: blood. The origin of the receptors is a man in his late teens or twenties in good health. Each CDR3 is given with its conserved first and last residue. Each record gives: J gene, D gene, clone size, V gene, CDR3 length, CDR3 DNA, CDR3 protein. The D gene is left open where the match is weak. Clone sizes are given selectively: once, few, many, or a class where the clone is expanded.

J gene: TRBJ1-1; D gene: -; clone size: many; V gene: TRBV7-2; CDR3 length: 15; CDR3 DNA: TGTGCCAGCAGTTTACAGGCAGCCCTGAACACTGAAGCTTTCTTT; CDR3 protein: CASSLQAALNTEAFF
J gene: TRBJ1-6; D gene: -; clone size: once; V gene: TRBV29-1; CDR3 length: 13; CDR3 DNA: TGCAGCGTAATGACAGATGCTGATTCACCCCCCCACTTT; CDR3 protein: CSVMTDADSPPHF
J gene: TRBJ2-7; D gene: TRBD1; clone size: -; V gene: TRBV10-3; CDR3 length: 14; CDR3 DNA: TGTGCCATCAGTAGGCAGGGGGCTACATACGAGCAGTACTTC; CDR3 protein: CAISRQGATYEQYF
J gene: TRBJ2-1; D gene: TRBD1; clone size: -; V gene: TRBV20-1; CDR3 length: 14; CDR3 DNA: TGCAGTGCGATCTGGGACAGGAGAATCAATGAGCAGTTCTTC; CDR3 protein: CSAIWDRRINEQFF
J gene: TRBJ2-7; D gene: -; clone size: -; V gene: TRBV6-5; CDR3 length: 16; CDR3 DNA: TGTGCCAGCAGTTACACAACGGACAGAAGCTCCTACGAGCAGTACTTC; CDR3 protein: CASSYTTDRSSYEQYF
J gene: TRBJ2-1; D gene: -; clone size: few; V gene: TRBV7-2; CDR3 length: 16; CDR3 DNA: TGTGCCAGCAGCTCGCGGACGGAGGTACTCTACAATGAGCAGTTCTTC; CDR3 protein: CASSSRTEVLYNEQFF
J gene: TRBJ2-5; D gene: -; clone size: few; V gene: TRBV6-5; CDR3 length: 11; CDR3 DNA: TGTGCCAGCAGTTACTCCGGGGTTCAGTACTTC; CDR3 protein: CASSYSGVQYF
J gene: TRBJ2-5; D gene: TRBD2; clone size: -; V gene: TRBV6-5; CDR3 length: 13; CDR3 DNA: TGTGCCAGCAGTTACAGCGGGGCAGCGGCCCAGTACTTC; CDR3 protein: CASSYSGAAAQYF
J gene: TRBJ2-5; D gene: TRBD1; clone size: -; V gene: TRBV4-1; CDR3 length: 15; CDR3 DNA: TGCGCCAGCAGCCAAGTGAATGGACAGGGGGTAGAGCAGTACTTC; CDR3 protein: CASSQVNGQGVEQYF
J gene: TRBJ1-1; D gene: -; clone size: few; V gene: TRBV6-6; CDR3 length: 16; CDR3 DNA: TGTGCCAGCAGTTCCCCTTACTCGGACAGGAACACTGAAGCTTTCTTT; CDR3 protein: CASSSPYSDRNTEAFF